This T cell receptor (beta chain) originates from a study of cytomegalovirus exposure and HLA in healthy donors. This PCR relied on a set of 60 Vbeta primers and 13 Jbeta primers. Only in-frame clones appear in the TCRdb table, and some are missing; sequencing was by immunoSEQ multiplex PCR. Counted here are about 160,000 clones, about four fifths occurring once; the ten biggest clones make up 8.5%. A note on this clone: No antigen is known for it.

The study's findings and limits: Further analysis was carried out later, and it showed several of the most significant clusters appearing linked to common viral pathogens.

The V end lost 5 bases, the J end lost 1 base, and 11 bases lay between the germline ends. Germline assignment: CDR1 SGHRS and CDR2 YFSETQ. The CDR3 consists of 14 residues. Sequenced material: PBMCs. The clonotype was recovered from a male donor in good health and CMV-seropositive. The V and J genes are TRBV5-1 and TRBJ2-3; the D gene is possibly TRBD2 (5 bases). CDR3 sequence (DNA): TGCGCCAGCAGGAGAGCGGACCGCACAGATACGCAGTATTTT. It yields the protein CASRRADRTDTQYF.